The clone carrying this T cell receptor beta chain was found a few times. These data originate in a study of regulatory T cells in long-lasting Graves disease. Documented time point: persistent/refractory GD, antithyroid drugs over 5 years with positive TRAb. RNA extracted from PBMCs served as the sequencing template. Arm-PCR of CDR3 regions with iRepertoire HTBI primers generated TCR beta libraries. Each CDR3 protein is one row after TCRdb ran MiXCR on the multiplex PCR reads. The sample holds hundreds of thousands of distinct CDR3 sequences, approximately 21% seen once. V was clipped by 4 bases and J by 8 bases; unmatched bases: 11. This CDR3 spans 15 amino acids. Germline V gene lookup returns CDR1 SGHNT and CDR2 YYREEE (reference sequence).

The origin of this receptor is a female donor with Graves disease. Sequencing was performed on peripheral blood mononuclear cells (PBMCs), taken when the disease was refractory, from a patient treated with antithyroid drugs. This rearrangement joins TRBV5-4 to TRBJ1-4, with 7 bases aligning to TRBD1. CDR3 residues: CASSQGGGLGEKLFF. The CDR3 coding sequence is TGTGCCAGCAGCCAGGGGGGTGGGCTCGGCGAAAAACTGTTTTTT.